The 15 T cell receptor beta chains given below trace back to one sample, sequenced in a study of T cells in Graves' hyperthyroidism and ophthalmopathy. Amplification yielded TCR beta CDR3 regions, with RNA transcripts as the source. When the TCR CDR3 underwent first-round RT-PCR, the HTBI primer set was used. TCRdb used MiXCR to reprocess the multiplex PCR reads, holding one entry per CDR3 protein. This table holds 600,000 to 700,000 distinct CDR3 sequences, roughly 14% found once. Sample: blood. The receptors originated from a woman in her 40s with Graves' ophthalmopathy.

V usage is TRBV6-5 and J usage is TRBJ2-7; 13 bases are shared with TRBD2. The CDR3 length is 14 residues. The trim removed 7 bases at V and 4 bases at J, leaving 4 bases unmatched. Per germline, CDR1 MNHEY and CDR2 SVGAGI. This chain's CDR3 is CASIRLAGGYEQYF. The CDR3 DNA reads TGTGCCAGCATTAGACTAGCGGGAGGATACGAGCAGTACTTC.

The chain recombines TRBV9 with TRBJ2-2; 7 nucleotides agree with TRBD1. V was pared by 0 bases and J by 4 bases, with 12 bases of the junction left unmatched. The length of the CDR3 is 18 residues. The germline CDR1 and CDR2 sequences are SGDLS and YYNGEE. CDR3 sequence: CASSVDRTAHRGTGELFF. The CDR3, as DNA: TGTGCCAGCAGCGTAGATCGGACAGCCCACAGGGGCACCGGGGAGCTGTTTTTT.

This chain joins TRBV19 and TRBJ1-2, with D perhaps TRBD1 (5 bases). The CDR3 consists of 15 residues. Germline CDR1 LNHDA, CDR2 SQIVND (reference sequence). V lost 2 bases and J 1 base, leaving 11 bases between the germline ends. In nucleotides, the CDR3 is TGTGCCAGTAGTATAACTTCAGGACATAACTATGGCTACACCTTC. It specifies CASSITSGHNYGYTF. Looking up the rest from reference TRBV19 and TRBJ1-2 gives the full variable domain: DGGITQSPKYLFRKEGQNVTLSCEQNLNHDAMYWYRQDPGQGLRLIYYSQIVNDFQKGDIAEGYSVSREKKESFPLTVTSAQKNPTAFYLCASSITSGHNYGYTFGSGTRLTVV.

V usage is TRBV13 and J usage is TRBJ1-2, with D possibly being TRBD1 (5 bases). Trimming cost V 3 bases and J 8 bases, with 16 bases left between them. Germline-derived CDR1 and CDR2 are PRHDT and FYEKMQ (reference sequence). There are 14 residues in the CDR3. The CDR3 sequence is CASSFKVGGNGYTF. Written as DNA, the CDR3 is TGTGCCAGCAGCTTCAAGGTCGGGGGGAACGGCTACACCTTC.

The table lists this clonotype with many counts. The rearrangement uses TRBV7-8 and TRBJ2-7, with 11 bases lining up with TRBD2. Looked up from germline, CDR1 is SGHVS and CDR2 is FQNEAQ. The junction had 7 bases not matched to a gene; V was cut back by 4 bases and J by 2 bases. There are 16 residues in the CDR3. In DNA form, the CDR3 reads TGTGCCAGCAGCTCCAGGACTAGCGGGCCTCCCTACGAGCAGTACTTC. Protein: CASSSRTSGPPYEQYF.

Ten or more counts support this clonotype. This chain joins TRBV6-1 and TRBJ2-2, with 7 positions matching TRBD2. V shed 5 bases and J 4 bases; nucleotides not matched to a gene: 7. This CDR3 is 15 amino acids long. CDR1 and CDR2 from the germline V gene are MNHNS and SASEGT. CDR3 amino acids: CASSRASGLTGELFF. For the CDR3, the DNA is TGTGCCAGCAGTCGGGCTAGCGGTCTCACCGGGGAGCTGTTTTTT.

This clonotype was seen ten or more times. The rearrangement uses TRBV12-3 or TRBV12-4 and TRBJ2-3; 10 bases are a match to TRBD1. This CDR3 comprises 14 residues. Losses at the gene ends were 6 bases for V and 3 bases for J; bases not matched to a gene: 3. The CDR3 region is CASSDRGQTDTQYF. In DNA, the CDR3 is TGTGCCAGCAGCGACAGGGGGCAGACAGATACGCAGTATTTT.

The sample holds a few counts of this clonotype. The chain couples TRBV12-3 or TRBV12-4 to TRBJ1-3; a possible D gene is TRBD1 (6 bases). The V gene lost 0 bases and the J gene lost 0 bases, with 9 bases spanning the gap. There are 16 residues in the CDR3. Here the CDR3 DNA reads TGTGCCAGCAGTTTAGCGGGACAAATCTCTGGAAACACCATATATTTT. Encoded protein: CASSLAGQISGNTIYF.

This clonotype was picked up many times. CDR3: CSVEIDSSSYEQYF. In nucleotides, the CDR3 is TGCAGCGTTGAAATCGACAGCAGCTCCTACGAGCAGTACTTC. V and J are TRBV29-1 and TRBJ2-7; possibly TRBD1 for D (5 bases). V was clipped by 2 bases and J by 0 bases, with 11 bases between them. CDR1 SQVTM and CDR2 ANQGSEA come from the germline V gene. The length of the CDR3 is 14 residues.

Concerning this clonotype itself: A junction end diverges from the germline sequence, so it may reflect a read error. This rearrangement joins TRBV6-1 to TRBJ2-7; 7 bases are a match to TRBD1. The CDR3 runs to 13 residues. CDR1 and CDR2 from the germline V gene are MNHNS and SASEGT. The CDR3 coding sequence is TGCGCCAGCAGCTTGGGACAGTCGAATGAGCAGTACTTC. Its protein product is CASSLGQSNEQYF.

This sequence joins TRBV28 and TRBJ2-3, with unresolved D. Trimming took 2 bases from V and 7 from J, leaving 4 bases between them. Germline assignment: CDR1 MDHEN and CDR2 SYDVKM. This CDR3 is built from 11 residues. This chain's CDR3 is CASSLIHTQYF. CDR3 DNA: TGTGCCAGCAGTTTAATACATACGCAGTATTTT.

Many counts were recorded for this clonotype. The J gene is TRBJ2-2, the V gene TRBV6-4, with TRBD2 matching 10 bases. This CDR3 is 14 amino acids long. Per the germline V gene, CDR1 is MRHNA and CDR2 is SNTAGT. The V and J ends lost 8 bases and 5 bases, in that order; junction bases with no gene match: 5. The CDR3 loop is CASAGTSETGELFF. CDR3 nucleotides: TGTGCCAGCGCCGGGACTAGCGAGACCGGGGAGCTGTTTTTT.

Many counts were recorded for this clonotype. The chain has TRBV3-1 and TRBJ2-5, with a weak D call TRBD2 (6 bases). This CDR3 spans 14 amino acids. Trimming removed 4 bases at V and 4 bases at J, with 13 bases between. Germline CDR1 and CDR2: LGHDT and YNNKEL (reference sequence). Here the CDR3 reads CASSLRAGGETQYF. CDR3 bases: TGTGCCAGCAGCCTGAGGGCCGGGGGAGAGACCCAGTACTTC.

This clonotype showed up many times. The CDR3 sequence: CAISESTGTNYEQYF. In DNA form, the CDR3 reads TGTGCCATCAGTGAGTCGACCGGGACAAACTACGAGCAGTACTTC. The V call is TRBV10-3, the J call TRBJ2-7, with D possibly being TRBD1 (6 bases). The CDR3 loop spans 15 amino acids. Germline V lookup: CDR1 ENHRY, CDR2 SYGVKD. With 0 bases removed from V and 3 bases from J, the gap between germline ends came to 12 bases.

The genes are TRBV4-1 and TRBJ1-2, with D uncertain. Germline CDR1 reads MGHRA; CDR2 reads YSYEKL. V lost 0 bases, J lost 5 bases, and 7 bases lay in between. This CDR3 contains 13 residues. The CDR3 DNA reads TGCGCCAGCAGCCAAGATCGAAGGTATGGCTACACCTTC. As protein: CASSQDRRYGYTF.